The TCR beta chain described here comes from a study of blood T cell repertoires in COVID-19. The wider study: Acute-phase and convalescent COVID-19 samples originated in the United States, Italy and Spain. Sample material is recorded as cDNA or gDNA derived from T cells, B-cell-depleted T cells, or PBMCs.

CDR3 size: 12 residues. The germline V gene encodes CDR1 MDHEN and CDR2 SYDVKM. Trimming cost V 11 bases and J 7 bases, with 18 bases left between them. Per the original data handling: Researchers report that nucleated cell counts were estimated from reference gene primer amplification. Clones were read by immunoSEQ multiplex PCR, and TCRdb kept only the in-frame ones, dropping some. That table supplies the V and J calls and clone size; D and trimming were determined from the DNA. The repertoire includes about 110,000 clones, 84% of them detected once, and over 4% sits in the top ten. This TCR derives from a human donor in a cohort sampled during active COVID-19. This sequence joins TRBV28 and TRBJ2-7, with unresolved D. The sample was peripheral blood. The CDR3 sequence is CASSQVLEEQYF. The CDR3 DNA reads as TGTGCCTCTTCTCAGGTCCTTGAGGAGCAGTACTTC.